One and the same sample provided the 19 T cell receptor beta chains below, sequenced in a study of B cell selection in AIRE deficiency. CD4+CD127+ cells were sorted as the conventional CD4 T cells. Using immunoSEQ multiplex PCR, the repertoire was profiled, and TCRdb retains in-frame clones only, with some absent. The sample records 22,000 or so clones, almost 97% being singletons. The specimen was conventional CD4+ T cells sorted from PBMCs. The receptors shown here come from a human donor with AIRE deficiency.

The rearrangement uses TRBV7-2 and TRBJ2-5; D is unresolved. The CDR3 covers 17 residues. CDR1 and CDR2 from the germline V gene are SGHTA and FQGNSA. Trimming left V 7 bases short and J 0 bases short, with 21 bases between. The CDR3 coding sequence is TGTGCCAGCACCCACATGGGAAGTAAATACAACCAAGAGACCCAGTACTTC. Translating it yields CASTHMGSKYNQETQYF.

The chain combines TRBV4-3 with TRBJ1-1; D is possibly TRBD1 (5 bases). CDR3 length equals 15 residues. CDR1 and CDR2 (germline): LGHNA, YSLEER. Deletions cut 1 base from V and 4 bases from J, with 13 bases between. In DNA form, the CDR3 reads TGCGCCAGCAGCCAAGGTCTGGGACTCTTCACTGAAGCTTTCTTT. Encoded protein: CASSQGLGLFTEAFF.

The CDR3 region is CASSSGDTQYF. CDR3 sequence (DNA): TGTGCCAGCAGTTCCGGAGATACGCAGTATTTT. The genes are TRBV6-5 and TRBJ2-3; D gene unclear. The V and J ends lost 4 bases and 5 bases respectively, with 4 bases between them. The CDR3 has 11 residues. Per the germline V gene, CDR1 is MNHEY and CDR2 is SVGAGI.

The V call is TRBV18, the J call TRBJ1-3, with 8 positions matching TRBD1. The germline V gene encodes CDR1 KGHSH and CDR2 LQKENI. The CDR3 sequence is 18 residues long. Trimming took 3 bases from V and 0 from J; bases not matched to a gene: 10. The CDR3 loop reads CASSPSSDRGSSGNTIYF. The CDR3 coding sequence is TGTGCCAGCTCACCGTCTTCCGACAGGGGAAGCTCTGGAAACACCATATATTTT. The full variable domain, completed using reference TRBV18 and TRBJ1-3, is NAGVMQNPRHLVRRRGQEARLRCSPMKGHSHVYWYRQLPEEGLKFMVYLQKENIIDESGMPKERFSAEFPKEGPSILRIQQVVRGDSAAYFCASSPSSDRGSSGNTIYFGEGSWLTVV.

CDR3 amino acids: CASSLGDRANNSPLHF. The CDR3 DNA is TGCGCCAGCAGCTTGGGAGACAGGGCGAATAATTCACCCCTCCACTTT. The gene calls are TRBV5-1 and TRBJ1-6, with TRBD1 matching over 7 bases. Germline CDR1 is SGHRS and CDR2 is YFSETQ. The CDR3 has 16 amino acids. The J segment lost 5 bases and the V segment lost 0 bases, leaving 5 bases of the junction unmatched.

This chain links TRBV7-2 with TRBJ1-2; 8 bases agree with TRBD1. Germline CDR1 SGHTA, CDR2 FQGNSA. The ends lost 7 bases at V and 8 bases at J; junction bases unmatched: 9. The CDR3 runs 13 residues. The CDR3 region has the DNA TGTGCCAGCACCGTTGACGCAGGGGGCGGCTACACCTTC. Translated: CASTVDAGGGYTF.

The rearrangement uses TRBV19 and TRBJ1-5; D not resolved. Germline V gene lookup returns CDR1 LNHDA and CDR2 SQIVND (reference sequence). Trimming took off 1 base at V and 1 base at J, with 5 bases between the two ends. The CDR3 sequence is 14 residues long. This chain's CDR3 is CASSIVSSNQPQHF. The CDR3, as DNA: TGTGCCAGTAGTATAGTTTCCAGCAATCAGCCCCAGCATTTT.

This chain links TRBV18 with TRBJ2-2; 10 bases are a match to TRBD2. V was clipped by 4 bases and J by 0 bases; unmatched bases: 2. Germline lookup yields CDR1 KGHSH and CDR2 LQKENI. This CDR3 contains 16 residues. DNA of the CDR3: TGTGCCAGCTCACGAGGACTAGCGGCGAACACCGGGGAGCTGTTTTTT. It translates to CASSRGLAANTGELFF.

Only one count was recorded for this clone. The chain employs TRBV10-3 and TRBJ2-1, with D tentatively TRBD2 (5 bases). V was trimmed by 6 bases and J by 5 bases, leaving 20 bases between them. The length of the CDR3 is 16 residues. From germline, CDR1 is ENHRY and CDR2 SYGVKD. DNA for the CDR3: TGTGCCATCAGGGCCCAACTAGTCCCCACCAACAATGAGCAGTTCTTC. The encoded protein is CAIRAQLVPTNNEQFF.

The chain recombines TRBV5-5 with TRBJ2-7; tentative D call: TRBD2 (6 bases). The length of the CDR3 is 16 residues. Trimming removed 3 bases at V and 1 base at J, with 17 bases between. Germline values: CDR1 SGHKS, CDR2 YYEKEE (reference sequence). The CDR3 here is CASSSPDGGRSYEQYF. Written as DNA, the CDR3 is TGTGCCAGCAGCTCCCCTGATGGAGGGAGATCCTACGAGCAGTACTTC.

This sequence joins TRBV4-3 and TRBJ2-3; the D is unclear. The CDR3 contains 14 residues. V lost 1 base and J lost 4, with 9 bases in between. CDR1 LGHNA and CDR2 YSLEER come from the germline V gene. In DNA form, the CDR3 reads TGCGCCAGCAGCCAAGGTCAGCTTTCAGATACGCAGTATTTT. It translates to CASSQGQLSDTQYF.

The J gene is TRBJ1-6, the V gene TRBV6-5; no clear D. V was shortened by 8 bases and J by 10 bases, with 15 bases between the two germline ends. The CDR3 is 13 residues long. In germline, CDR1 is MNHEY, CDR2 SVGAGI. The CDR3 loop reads CASGVLMGSPLHF. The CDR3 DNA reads TGTGCCAGCGGCGTATTGATGGGATCACCCCTCCACTTT.

The CDR3 coding sequence is TGTGCCACCGGGGGGACAGGCAACCTGGAGGACTACAATGAGCAGTTCTTC. It encodes CATGGTGNLEDYNEQFF. This chain uses TRBV7-9 with TRBJ2-1; maybe TRBD1 (8 bases). Trimming removed 10 bases from V and 3 bases from J, with 25 bases in between. Germline CDR1 SEHNR, CDR2 FQNEAQ (reference sequence). The CDR3 contains 17 residues.

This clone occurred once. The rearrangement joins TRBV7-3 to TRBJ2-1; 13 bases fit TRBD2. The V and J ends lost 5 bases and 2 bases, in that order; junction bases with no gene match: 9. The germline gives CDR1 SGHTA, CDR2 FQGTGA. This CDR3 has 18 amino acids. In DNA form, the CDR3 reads TGTGCCAGCAGCCAAAGGACTAGCGGGAGCAGGGCCTACAATGAGCAGTTCTTC. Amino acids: CASSQRTSGSRAYNEQFF.

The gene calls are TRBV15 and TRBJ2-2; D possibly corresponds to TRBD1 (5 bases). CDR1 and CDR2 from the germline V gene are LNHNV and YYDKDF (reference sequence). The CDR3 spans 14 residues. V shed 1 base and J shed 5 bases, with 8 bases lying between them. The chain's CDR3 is CATSRGQRTGELFF. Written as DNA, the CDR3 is TGTGCCACCAGCAGAGGACAGCGTACCGGGGAGCTGTTTTTT.

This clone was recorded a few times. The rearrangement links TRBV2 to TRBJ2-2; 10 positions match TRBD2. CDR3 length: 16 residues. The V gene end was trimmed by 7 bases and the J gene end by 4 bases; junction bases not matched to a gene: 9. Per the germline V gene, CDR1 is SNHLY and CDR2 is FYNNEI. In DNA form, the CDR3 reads TGTGCCAGCACGGGGGGGCTAGCGGGAGTCACCGGGGAGCTGTTTTTT. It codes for CASTGGLAGVTGELFF.

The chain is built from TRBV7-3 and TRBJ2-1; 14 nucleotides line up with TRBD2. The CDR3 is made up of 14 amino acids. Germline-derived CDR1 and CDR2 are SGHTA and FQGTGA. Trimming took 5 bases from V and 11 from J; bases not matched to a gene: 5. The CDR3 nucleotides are TGTGCCAGCAGCCCCGGGACTAGCGGGAGACAGCAGTTCTTC. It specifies CASSPGTSGRQQFF.

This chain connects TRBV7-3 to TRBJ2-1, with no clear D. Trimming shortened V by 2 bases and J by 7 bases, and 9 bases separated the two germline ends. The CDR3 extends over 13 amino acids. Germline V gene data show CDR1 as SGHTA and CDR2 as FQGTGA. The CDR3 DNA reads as TGTGCCAGCAGCTTAGCCTATAATAATGAGCAGTTCTTC. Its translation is CASSLAYNNEQFF.

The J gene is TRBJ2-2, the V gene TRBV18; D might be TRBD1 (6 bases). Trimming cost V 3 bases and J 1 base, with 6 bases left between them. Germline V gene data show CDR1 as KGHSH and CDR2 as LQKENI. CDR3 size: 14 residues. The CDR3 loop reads CASSPDRNTGELFF. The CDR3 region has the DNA TGTGCCAGCTCACCGGACAGGAACACCGGGGAGCTGTTTTTT. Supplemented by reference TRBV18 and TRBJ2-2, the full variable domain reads NAGVMQNPRHLVRRRGQEARLRCSPMKGHSHVYWYRQLPEEGLKFMVYLQKENIIDESGMPKERFSAEFPKEGPSILRIQQVVRGDSAAYFCASSPDRNTGELFFGEGSRLTVL.